These T cell receptor beta chains were read from a single sample in a study of T-cell memory formation after mild COVID-19. TCRdb independently ran MiXCR on the 5' RACE reads; one entry per CDR3 protein. The table has some 310,000 distinct CDR3 sequences, 20% to 25% seen once. The sequenced material came from PBMCs or a T cell subset sorted from them (not recorded which). Receptors were obtained from a man in his late teens or twenties who had mild COVID-19 (a few samples of this study predate the infection). Cell type and time point are not known. CDR3s include the opening cysteine and the closing phenylalanine or tryptophan. D genes are given only for firm matches. Clone size appears in some rows only: once, few, many, or a class for an expanded clone.

clone_size	d_call	v_call	j_call	cdr3_nt	cdr3_aa
.	.	TRBV7-9	TRBJ1-2	TGTGCCAGCAGCTTGGCGGGGGCCCCAAGTGGCTACACCTTC	CASSLAGAPSGYTF
many	.	TRBV7-2	TRBJ1-1	TGTGCCAGCAGCTTTAGTGAGAACACTGAAGCTTTCTTT	CASSFSENTEAFF
.	TRBD1	TRBV5-4	TRBJ2-1	TGTGCCAGCAGCTGGGGACAGGGGGGATACAATGAGCAGTTCTTC	CASSWGQGGYNEQFF
few	.	TRBV4-3	TRBJ1-6	TGCGCCAGCAGCCAAGGGGGGCGGTCACCCCTCCACTTT	CASSQGGRSPLHF
.	.	TRBV11-2	TRBJ2-1	TGTGCCAGCAGCTTAGACGTGGATGAGCAGTTCTTC	CASSLDVDEQFF
.	TRBD1	TRBV18	TRBJ2-7	TGTGCCAGCTCGGCCGGGACAGGGTTGAGCTCCTACGAGCAGTACTTC	CASSAGTGLSSYEQYF
.	.	TRBV6-5	TRBJ1-1	TGTGCCAGCGTAAAAGGGGGGGACACTGAAGCTTTCTTT	CASVKGGDTEAFF
few	TRBD1	TRBV7-9	TRBJ1-4	TGTGCCAGCAGCTTCGGACAGGGGATTGAAAAACTGTTTTTT	CASSFGQGIEKLFF
few	.	TRBV5-1	TRBJ1-5	TGTGCCAGCAGCTTAGCGGTCGGCCAGCCCCAGCATTTT	CASSLAVGQPQHF
.	TRBD1	TRBV7-9	TRBJ2-5	TGTGCCAGCAGCATACGACAGGGAAAGGAGACCCAGTACTTC	CASSIRQGKETQYF
few	.	TRBV5-1	TRBJ2-7	TGCGCCAGCAGCTTGGATGTCAGGCCGGCCATGCGCGAGCAGTACTTC	CASSLDVRPAMREQYF
.	TRBD2	TRBV20-1	TRBJ2-3	TGCAGTGCTAGATCCGGGACTAGCGGGGATCAGAGGCAGTATTTT	CSARSGTSGDQRQYF
.	TRBD2	TRBV2	TRBJ2-5	TGTGCCAGCAGTGTGGGGACTAGCCGTAAACAAGAGACCCAGTACTTC	CASSVGTSRKQETQYF
.	.	TRBV15	TRBJ2-5	TGTGCCACCAGCGAGGGTAGGGGAGGAGAGACCCAGTACTTC	CATSEGRGGETQYF
few	.	TRBV12-3/TRBV12-4	TRBJ2-3	TGTGCCAGCAGTTTAACGGGGGTCACAGATACGCAGTATTTT	CASSLTGVTDTQYF
.	TRBD1	TRBV4-3	TRBJ1-2	TGCGCCAGCAGCCAAGTTAGGGACAGGGACACCCATGGCTACACCTTC	CASSQVRDRDTHGYTF
many	TRBD1	TRBV28	TRBJ2-2	TGTGCCAGCAGTTTAGACAGGGGAAAGTTCACCGGGGAGCTGTTTTTT	CASSLDRGKFTGELFF
.	.	TRBV5-6	TRBJ1-1	TGTGCCAGCCGTTTGACAGGTATAGCCAAGACTTTCTTT	CASRLTGIAKTFF
.	TRBD1	TRBV5-1	TRBJ2-5	TGCGCCAGCAGCTGGGACAGGGGGCAAGAGACCCAGTACTTC	CASSWDRGQETQYF
few	.	TRBV12-3/TRBV12-4	TRBJ1-1	TGTGCCAGCAGGTTAGGACAGAACACTGAAGCTTTCTTT	CASRLGQNTEAFF
.	.	TRBV7-2	TRBJ2-2	TGTGCCAGCAGCGAGAGGCGAACCGGGGAGCTGTTTTTT	CASSERRTGELFF
many	.	TRBV5-1	TRBJ2-5	TGCGCCAGCAGCTTGATAGGACAAAACCAAGAGACCCAGTACTTC	CASSLIGQNQETQYF
.	TRBD1	TRBV24-1	TRBJ2-1	TGTGCCACCAGTGACAGCGCCGGGACAGGGAACTACAATGAGCAGTTCTTC	CATSDSAGTGNYNEQFF
.	.	TRBV5-1	TRBJ1-6	TGCGCCAGCAGCCTCCTACCGGGACTTAATTCACCCCTCCACTTT	CASSLLPGLNSPLHF
once	.	TRBV6-2/TRBV6-3	TRBJ1-5	TGTGCCAGCAGTTACTCGGAAGCGGGATCCCAGCCCCAGCATTTT	CASSYSEAGSQPQHF
.	TRBD1	TRBV18	TRBJ1-1	TGTGCCAGCTCACCTTACTGGACAGGTATGAACACTGAAGCTTTCTTT	CASSPYWTGMNTEAFF
.	.	TRBV7-9	TRBJ1-2	TGTGCCAGCAGCTTATCAAAGGGCGGGTATGGCTACACCTTC	CASSLSKGGYGYTF
.	.	TRBV5-1	TRBJ2-5	TGCGCCAGCAGCTTGGCGACAGCGCCACACGAGACCCAGTACTTC	CASSLATAPHETQYF
.	.	TRBV7-8	TRBJ1-2	TGTGCCAGCAGCCCCGAGGTGCGGGTCGTCGGCTACACCTTC	CASSPEVRVVGYTF
few	TRBD1	TRBV3-1	TRBJ2-2	TGTGCCAGCAAAACCGGGACAGGGGCCGGGGAGCTGTTTTTT	CASKTGTGAGELFF
.	TRBD2	TRBV7-8	TRBJ2-5	TGTGCCAGCAGCCTGCGGACTAGCGGGGGGTGGGTGCAAGAGACCCAGTACTTC	CASSLRTSGGWVQETQYF
.	TRBD2	TRBV12-3/TRBV12-4	TRBJ2-2	TGTGCCAGCAGTTCCCTGGGAGGGATCGGAGGAAAGAACACCGGGGAGCTGTTTTTT	CASSSLGGIGGKNTGELFF
few	TRBD2	TRBV7-9	TRBJ2-1	TGTGCCAGCAGTCCATCCGAGGGGCGGGGGGACTCCTACAATGAGCAGTTCTTC	CASSPSEGRGDSYNEQFF
few	TRBD2	TRBV29-1	TRBJ2-7	TGCAGCGTTGAAGATGAGGGAGGGCACTACGAGCAGTACTTC	CSVEDEGGHYEQYF
.	.	TRBV11-2	TRBJ2-3	TGTGCCAGCAGGGGACTCCGCGATACGCAGTATTTT	CASRGLRDTQYF
few	.	TRBV18	TRBJ2-2	TGTGCCAGCTCACGAGGCTCCGGGAACACCGGGGAGCTGTTTTTT	CASSRGSGNTGELFF
many	TRBD2	TRBV7-8	TRBJ2-3	TGTGCCAGCAGCCAAGGACAGGACCAAAGGGGACTAGCGGGCAATACGCAGTATTTT	CASSQGQDQRGLAGNTQYF